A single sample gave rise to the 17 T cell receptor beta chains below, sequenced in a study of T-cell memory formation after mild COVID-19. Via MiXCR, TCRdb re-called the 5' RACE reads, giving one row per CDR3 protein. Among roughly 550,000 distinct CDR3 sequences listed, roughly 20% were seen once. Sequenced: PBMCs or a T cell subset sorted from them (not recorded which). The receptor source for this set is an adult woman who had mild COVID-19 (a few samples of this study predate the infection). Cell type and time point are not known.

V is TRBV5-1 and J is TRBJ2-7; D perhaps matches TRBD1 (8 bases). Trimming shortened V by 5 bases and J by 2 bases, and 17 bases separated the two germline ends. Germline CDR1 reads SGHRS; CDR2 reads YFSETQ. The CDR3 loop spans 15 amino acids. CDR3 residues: CASRMGTGGAYEQYF. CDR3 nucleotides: TGCGCCAGCAGAATGGGCACAGGGGGGGCCTACGAGCAGTACTTC.

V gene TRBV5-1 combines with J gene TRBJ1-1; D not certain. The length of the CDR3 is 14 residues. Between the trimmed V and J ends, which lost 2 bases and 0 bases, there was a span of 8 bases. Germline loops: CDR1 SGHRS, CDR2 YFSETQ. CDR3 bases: TGCGCCAGCAGCTTCTCACAGATGAACACTGAAGCTTTCTTT. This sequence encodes CASSFSQMNTEAFF. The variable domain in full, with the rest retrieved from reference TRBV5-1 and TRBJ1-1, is KAGVTQTPRYLIKTRGQQVTLSCSPISGHRSVSWYQQTPGQGLQFLFEYFSETQRNKGNFPGRFSGRQFSNSRSEMNVSTLELGDSALYLCASSFSQMNTEAFFGQGTRLTVV.

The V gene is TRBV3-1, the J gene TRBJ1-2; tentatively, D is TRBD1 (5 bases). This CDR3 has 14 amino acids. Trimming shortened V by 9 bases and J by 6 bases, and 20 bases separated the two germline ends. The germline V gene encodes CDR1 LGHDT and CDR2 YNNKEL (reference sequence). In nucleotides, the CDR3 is TGTGCCAGTACCAAAGACAGACGTAGCGATGGCTACACCTTC. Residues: CASTKDRRSDGYTF. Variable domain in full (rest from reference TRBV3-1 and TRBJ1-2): DTAVSQTPKYLVTQMGNDKSIKCEQNLGHDTMYWYKQDSKKFLKIMFSYNNKELIINETVPNRFSPKSPDKAHLNLHINSLELGDSAVYFCASTKDRRSDGYTFGSGTRLTVV.

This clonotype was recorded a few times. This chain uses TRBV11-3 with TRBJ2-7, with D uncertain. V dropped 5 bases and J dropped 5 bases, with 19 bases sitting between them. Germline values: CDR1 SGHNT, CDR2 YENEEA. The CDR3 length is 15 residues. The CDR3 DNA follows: TGTGCCAGCAGCACGACTGGGTGGATTGCCAACGAGCAGTACTTC. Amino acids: CASSTTGWIANEQYF.

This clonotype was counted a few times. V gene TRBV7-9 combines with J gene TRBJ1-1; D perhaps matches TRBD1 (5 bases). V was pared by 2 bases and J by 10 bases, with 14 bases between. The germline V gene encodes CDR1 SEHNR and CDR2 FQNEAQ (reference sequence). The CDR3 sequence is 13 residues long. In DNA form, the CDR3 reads TGTGCCAGCAGCTTATCTTCAGGGTCGCGAGCTTTCTTT. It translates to CASSLSSGSRAFF.

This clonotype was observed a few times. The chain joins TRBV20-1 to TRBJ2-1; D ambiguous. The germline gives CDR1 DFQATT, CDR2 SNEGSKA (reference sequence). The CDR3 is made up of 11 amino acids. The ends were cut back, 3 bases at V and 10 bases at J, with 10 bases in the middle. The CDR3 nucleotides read TGCAGTGCTAGGCCCGTGGCAGAGCAGTTCTTC. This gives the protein CSARPVAEQFF.

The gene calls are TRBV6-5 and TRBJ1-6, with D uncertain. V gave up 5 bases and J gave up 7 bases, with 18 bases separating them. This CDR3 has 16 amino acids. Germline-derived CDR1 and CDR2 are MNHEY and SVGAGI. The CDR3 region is CASSRLPGKGNSPLHF. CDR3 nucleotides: TGTGCCAGCAGTAGATTGCCGGGGAAGGGAAATTCACCCCTCCACTTT.

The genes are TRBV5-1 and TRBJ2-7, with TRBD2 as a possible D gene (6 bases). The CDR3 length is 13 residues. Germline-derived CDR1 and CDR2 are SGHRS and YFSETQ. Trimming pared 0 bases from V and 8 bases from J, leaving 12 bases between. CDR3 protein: CASSLGGTPQQYF. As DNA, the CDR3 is TGCGCCAGCAGCTTGGGAGGGACTCCTCAGCAGTACTTC.

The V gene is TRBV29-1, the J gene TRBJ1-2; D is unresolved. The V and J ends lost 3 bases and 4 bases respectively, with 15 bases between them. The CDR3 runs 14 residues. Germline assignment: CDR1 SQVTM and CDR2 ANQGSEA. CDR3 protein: CSVDQGGLAYGYTF. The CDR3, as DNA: TGCAGCGTTGATCAAGGAGGGTTGGCCTATGGCTACACCTTC.

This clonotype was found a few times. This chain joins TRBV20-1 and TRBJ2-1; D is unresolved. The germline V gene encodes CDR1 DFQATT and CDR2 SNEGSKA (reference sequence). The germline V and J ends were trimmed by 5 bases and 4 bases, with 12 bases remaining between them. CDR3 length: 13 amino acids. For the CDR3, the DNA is TGCAGTGCTGTTCAGGCGGAGTACAATGAGCAGTTCTTC. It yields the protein CSAVQAEYNEQFF.

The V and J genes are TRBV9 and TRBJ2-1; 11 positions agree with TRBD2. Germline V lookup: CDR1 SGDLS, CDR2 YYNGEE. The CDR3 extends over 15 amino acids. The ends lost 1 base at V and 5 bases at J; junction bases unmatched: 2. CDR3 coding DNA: TGTGCCAGCAGCGTAACTAGCGGGGGCCACAATGAGCAGTTCTTC. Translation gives CASSVTSGGHNEQFF.

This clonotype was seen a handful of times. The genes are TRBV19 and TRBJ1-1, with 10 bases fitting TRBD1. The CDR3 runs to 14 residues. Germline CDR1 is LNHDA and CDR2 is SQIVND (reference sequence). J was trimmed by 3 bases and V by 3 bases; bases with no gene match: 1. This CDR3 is CASSMGQGHTEAFF. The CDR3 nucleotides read TGTGCCAGTAGTATGGGACAGGGGCACACTGAAGCTTTCTTT.

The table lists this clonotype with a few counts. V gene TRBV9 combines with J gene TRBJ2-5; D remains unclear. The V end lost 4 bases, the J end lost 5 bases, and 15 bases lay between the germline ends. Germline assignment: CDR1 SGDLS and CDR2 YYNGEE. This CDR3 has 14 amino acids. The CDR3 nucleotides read TGTGCCAGCAGCCCAGACTCCTTGAGGGAGACCCAGTACTTC. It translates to CASSPDSLRETQYF.

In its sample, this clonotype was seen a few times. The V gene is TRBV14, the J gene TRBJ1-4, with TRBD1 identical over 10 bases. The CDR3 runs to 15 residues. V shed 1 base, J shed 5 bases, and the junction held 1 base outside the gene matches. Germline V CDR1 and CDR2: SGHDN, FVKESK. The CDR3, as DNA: TGTGCCAGCAGCCAAGTGGACAGGGGGAATGAAAAACTGTTTTTT. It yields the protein CASSQVDRGNEKLFF. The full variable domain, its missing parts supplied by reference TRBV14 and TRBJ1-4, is EAGVTQFPSHSVIEKGQTVTLRCDPISGHDNLYWYRRVMGKEIKFLLHFVKESKQDESGMPNNRFLAERTGGTYSTLKVQPAELEDSGVYFCASSQVDRGNEKLFFGSGTQLSVL.

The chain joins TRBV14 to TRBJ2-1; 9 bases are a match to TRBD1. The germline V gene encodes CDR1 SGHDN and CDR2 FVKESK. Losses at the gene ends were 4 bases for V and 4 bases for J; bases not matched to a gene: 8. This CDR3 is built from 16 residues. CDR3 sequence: CASSLVPGQGYNEQFF. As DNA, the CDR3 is TGTGCCAGCAGCCTTGTCCCGGGACAGGGTTACAATGAGCAGTTCTTC. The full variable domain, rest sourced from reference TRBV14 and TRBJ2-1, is EAGVTQFPSHSVIEKGQTVTLRCDPISGHDNLYWYRRVMGKEIKFLLHFVKESKQDESGMPNNRFLAERTGGTYSTLKVQPAELEDSGVYFCASSLVPGQGYNEQFFGPGTRLTVL.

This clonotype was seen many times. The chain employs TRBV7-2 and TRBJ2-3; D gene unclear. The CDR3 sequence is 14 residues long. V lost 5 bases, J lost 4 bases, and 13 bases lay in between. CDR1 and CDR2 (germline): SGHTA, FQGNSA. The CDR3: CASSPRRAPDTQYF. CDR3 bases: TGTGCCAGCAGCCCCCGTAGGGCCCCAGATACGCAGTATTTT.

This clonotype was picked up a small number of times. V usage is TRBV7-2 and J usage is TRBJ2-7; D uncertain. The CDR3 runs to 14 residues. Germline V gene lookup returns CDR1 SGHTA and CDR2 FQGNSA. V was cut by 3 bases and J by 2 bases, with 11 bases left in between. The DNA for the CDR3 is TGTGCCAGCAGCTTCCCGACCTCCACCTACGAGCAGTACTTC. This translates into CASSFPTSTYEQYF.